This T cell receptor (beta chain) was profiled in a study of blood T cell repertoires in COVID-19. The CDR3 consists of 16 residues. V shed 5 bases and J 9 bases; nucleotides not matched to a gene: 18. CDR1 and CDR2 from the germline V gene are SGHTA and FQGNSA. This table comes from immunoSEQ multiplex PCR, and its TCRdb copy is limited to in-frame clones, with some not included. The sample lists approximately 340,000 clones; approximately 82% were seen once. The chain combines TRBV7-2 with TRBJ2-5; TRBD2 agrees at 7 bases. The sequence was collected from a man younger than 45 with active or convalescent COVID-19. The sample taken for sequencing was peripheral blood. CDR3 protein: CASSPTGAGPWEAQYF. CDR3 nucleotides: TGTGCCAGCAGCCCAACGGGAGCGGGGCCCTGGGAGGCCCAGTACTTC.